This T cell receptor (beta chain) was captured in a study of OX40 agonist ivuxolimab in advanced cancers. For the wider study: Ivuxolimab was an agonistic, fully human IgG2 monoclonal antibody directed against OX40 (CD134), a costimulatory receptor. The purpose of peripheral TCRbeta sequencing was to test whether ivuxolimab changed TCR sequence diversity and led to clonal T-cell expansion. Partial responses were achieved by three dose-escalation patients, of whom one had hepatocellular carcinoma and two had cutaneous melanoma. A male proportion of roughly 80% and a mean age of approximately 61 years, ranging from about 23 to 79, were recorded for the dose-escalation cohort. The monotherapy dose-escalation portion (N = 52 patients) of the phase I ivuxolimab trial is reported in the paper. Prior anti-PD-1, anti-PD-L1 or anti-CTLA-4 therapy was permitted, and approximately 40% of dose-escalation patients had received checkpoint inhibitors. Of the approximately 50 dose-escalation patients, hepatocellular carcinoma was present in approximately 20, melanoma in roughly 15, renal cell carcinoma in 9 and head and neck cancer in 9. Intravenous ivuxolimab was administered to patients every 2 weeks at six dose levels: 0.01, 0.1, 0.3, 1.5, 3 and 10 mg/kg.

Worth noting for this clone: The specificity of this receptor is unknown. Base qualities are not provided; no much larger clone lies one nucleotide away.

Study-level results and caveats: On average, CD8+ T cells showed more expanded clones than CD4+ T cells after ivuxolimab. The antigen specificity of the peripheral T cells that underwent clonal expansion was not determined. In partial responders in the 0.1-3.0 mg/kg groups, normalized peripheral clonal expansion was found to be among the lowest, especially among CD8+ T cells. Low levels of normalized T-cell clonal expansion were also seen in some patients who did not respond. At doses of 0.1 to 3.0 mg/kg, clonal expansion of both CD4+ and CD8+ blood T cells was observed from baseline to week 6.

The trial excluded patients who had a history of autoimmune disease or who were on systemic immunosuppression. Peripheral blood for TCR sequencing was collected from all dose cohorts at baseline, on cycle 4 day 1, and on cycle 7 day 1. The samples were taken from a phase I, first-in-human, multicenter, open-label dose-escalation trial of ivuxolimab. Adults with locally advanced or metastatic melanoma, renal cell carcinoma, hepatocellular carcinoma or head and neck squamous cell carcinoma were enrolled in the trial. Before TCR sequencing, CD4+ T cells and CD8+ T cells were sorted from peripheral blood as separate populations. CDR1 and CDR2 are read off the germline V gene (reference sequence) as SEHNR and FQNEAQ. The CDR3, from cysteine to phenylalanine, totals 16 residues. This entry keeps only the CDR3 DNA: 48 bases, framed from base 1. V trim: 5 bases; J trim: 3 bases; unmatched bases: 13. Genomic DNA was isolated from the sorted cells so that the TCRbeta CDR3 region could be sequenced. The immunoSEQ Assay was used for sequencing of TCRbeta CDR3 regions. As stored in TCRdb, this immuneACCESS dataset retains in-frame rearrangements with V and J assigned. A fraction of the clones does not appear; measured against another copy, unresolved V genes explain less than half of the discrepancy, and the remainder lacks a known reason. In all, the sample holds roughly 16,000 clones, and over 75% of those were seen once. The ten largest clones represent about 25% of the sample.

Recombination joined TRBV7-9 with TRBJ2-7, and TRBD1 matches 7 of the central bases. The sequencing here drew on CD4+ or CD8+ T cells sorted from blood, taken in a trial of the OX40 agonist ivuxolimab. This clonotype originated in an adult with an advanced solid tumor such as melanoma, head and neck, liver or kidney cancer. The DNA reads as follows: TGTGCCAGCAGCCACAGGGGTGGTGGCCTTCTCTACGAGCAGTACTTC. The translation is CASSHRGGGLLYEQYF.